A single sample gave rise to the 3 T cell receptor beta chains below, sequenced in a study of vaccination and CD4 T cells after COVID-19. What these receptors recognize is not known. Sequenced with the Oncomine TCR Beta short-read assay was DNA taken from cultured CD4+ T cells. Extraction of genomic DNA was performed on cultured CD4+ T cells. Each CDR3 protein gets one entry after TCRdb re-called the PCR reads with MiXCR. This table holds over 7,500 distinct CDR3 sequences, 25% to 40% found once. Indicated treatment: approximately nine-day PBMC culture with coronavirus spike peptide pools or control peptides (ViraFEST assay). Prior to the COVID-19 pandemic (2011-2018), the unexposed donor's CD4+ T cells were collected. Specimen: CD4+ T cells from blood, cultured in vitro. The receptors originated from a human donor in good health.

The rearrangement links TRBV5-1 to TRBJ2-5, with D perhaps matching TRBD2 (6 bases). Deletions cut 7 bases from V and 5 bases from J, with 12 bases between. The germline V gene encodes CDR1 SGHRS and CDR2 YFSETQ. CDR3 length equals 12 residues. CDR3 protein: CASQQRAETQYF. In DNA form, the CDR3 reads TGCGCCAGCCAGCAGCGGGCGGAGACCCAGTACTTC. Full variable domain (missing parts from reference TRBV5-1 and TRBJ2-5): KAGVTQTPRYLIKTRGQQVTLSCSPISGHRSVSWYQQTPGQGLQFLFEYFSETQRNKGNFPGRFSGRQFSNSRSEMNVSTLELGDSALYLCASQQRAETQYFGPGTRLLVL.

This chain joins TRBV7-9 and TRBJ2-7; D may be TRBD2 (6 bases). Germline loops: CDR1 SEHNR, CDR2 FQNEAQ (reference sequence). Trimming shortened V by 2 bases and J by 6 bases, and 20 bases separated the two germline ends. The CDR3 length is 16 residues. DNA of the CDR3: TGTGCCAGCAGCTTATTCGCGGGAACCCCTTCCGTCGAGCAGTACTTC. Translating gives CASSLFAGTPSVEQYF.

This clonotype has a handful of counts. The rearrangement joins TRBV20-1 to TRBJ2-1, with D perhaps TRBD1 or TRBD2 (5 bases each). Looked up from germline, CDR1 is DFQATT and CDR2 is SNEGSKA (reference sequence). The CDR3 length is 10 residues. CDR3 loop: CSPRGNEQFF. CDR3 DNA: TGCAGCCCGAGGGGCAATGAGCAGTTCTTC.